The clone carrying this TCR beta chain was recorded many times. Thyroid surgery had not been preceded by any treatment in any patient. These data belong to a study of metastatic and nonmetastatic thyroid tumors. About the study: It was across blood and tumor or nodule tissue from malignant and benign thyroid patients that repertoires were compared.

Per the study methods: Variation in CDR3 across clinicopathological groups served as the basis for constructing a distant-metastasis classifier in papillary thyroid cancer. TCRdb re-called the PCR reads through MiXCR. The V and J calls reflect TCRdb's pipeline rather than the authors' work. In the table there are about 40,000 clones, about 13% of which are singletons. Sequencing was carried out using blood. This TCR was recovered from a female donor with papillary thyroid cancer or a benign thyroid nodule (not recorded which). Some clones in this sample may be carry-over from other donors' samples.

The CDR3 DNA reads TGTGCCTGGAGTGTACGACAGGGGGCTTGGGAGCAGTACTTC. Translation: CAWSVRQGAWEQYF. This chain uses TRBV30 with TRBJ2-7, with TRBD1 identical over 10 bases. The germline V gene encodes CDR1 GTSNPN and CDR2 SVGIG (reference sequence). V shed 0 bases, J shed 7 bases, and the junction held 6 bases outside the gene matches. CDR3 size: 14 residues. The variable domain in full, completed from reference TRBV30 and TRBJ2-7, reads SQTIHQWPATLVQPVGSPLSLECTVEGTSNPNLYWYRQAAGRGLQLLFYSVGIGQISSEVPQNLSASRPQDRQFILSSKKLLLSDSGFYLCAWSVRQGAWEQYFGPGTRLTVT.